Given below is one T cell receptor (beta chain) in context. The data belong to a study of cytomegalovirus exposure and HLA in healthy donors. Study-level information: Within the Caucasian-associated ancestry cluster were roughly 79% of the 300 to 450 genotyped donors.

Trimming removed 3 bases from V and 7 bases from J; junction bases left unmatched: 10. The CDR3 length is 15 residues. Germline CDR1 and CDR2: LNHNV and YYDKDF (reference sequence). The PCR contained 60 Vbeta and 13 Jbeta primers. The method was immunoSEQ multiplex PCR; TCRdb's version includes in-frame clones alone and lacks a portion of them. The sample consists of more than 150,000 clones, roughly 88% of them appearing once. The rearrangement uses TRBV15 and TRBJ2-7; the match to TRBD2 covers 9 bases. The receptor's source is a girl aged 2-10 years in good health and CMV-seropositive. Specimen: PBMCs. CDR3 bases: TGTGCCACCAGCAGGAACCCTAGCGGGACTGAAGAGCAGTACTTC. Amino acids: CATSRNPSGTEEQYF.